This TCR beta chain is from a study of early T cells in non-severe SARS-CoV-2 infection. This clonotype was recorded many times. No antigen is known for it. The CDR3 is made up of 15 amino acids. Germline V gene data show CDR1 as DFQATT and CDR2 as SNEGSKA (reference sequence). V was trimmed by 3 bases and J by 2 bases, leaving 14 bases between them. General study points: Database matching using VDJdb favored anti-spike CD8 responses, with private and CD4 specificities left missing.

Individually, cDNA molecules had unique molecular identifiers attached to them. TCRdb used MiXCR to reprocess the 5' RACE reads, holding one entry per CDR3 protein. In the table there are tens of thousands of distinct CDR3 sequences, roughly 10% of which are singletons. The clonotype originates from an adult who was a healthcare worker with PCR-confirmed SARS-CoV-2 infection or an uninfected control (not recorded which). The V and J genes are TRBV20-1 and TRBJ2-1; D is perhaps TRBD2 (5 bases). The source material was whole blood. DNA for the CDR3: TGCAGTGCTAGTTTCGGGAAAAAGCCCTACAATGAGCAGTTCTTC. Protein sequence: CSASFGKKPYNEQFF.